Below, 8 T cell receptor beta chains from the same sample are listed, as sequenced in a study of T cell responses to AZD1222 COVID-19 vaccine. Using immunoSEQ multiplex PCR, the repertoire was profiled, and TCRdb retains in-frame clones only, with some absent. The profile shows some 130,000 clones, roughly 90% of them singletons. The material was peripheral blood, obtained 28 days after the second AZD1222 dose. These receptors all come from an adult who received the AZD1222 COVID-19 vaccine.

The V call is TRBV5-1, the J call TRBJ2-5; D remains unclear. Per germline, CDR1 SGHRS and CDR2 YFSETQ. The CDR3 sequence is 14 residues long. Trimming pared 3 bases from V and 1 base from J, leaving 10 bases between. CDR3 loop: CASSSGPPQETQYF. CDR3 sequence (DNA): TGCGCCAGCAGCTCCGGACCGCCCCAAGAGACCCAGTACTTC.

This sequence joins TRBV18 and TRBJ1-4; D unresolved. CDR3 length: 17 residues. The ends were cut back, 3 bases at V and 3 bases at J, with 17 bases in the middle. CDR1 is KGHSH, CDR2 LQKENI, per germline. CDR3 region: CASSPSKGFLANEKLFF. As DNA, the CDR3 is TGTGCCAGCTCACCTTCTAAAGGGTTTCTGGCTAATGAAAAACTGTTTTTT.

The chain carries TRBV25-1 and TRBJ2-7; the match to TRBD1 covers 9 bases. The CDR3 sequence is 15 residues long. Germline trimming cut 6 bases from V and 1 base from J; bases unmatched to any gene: 7. Germline V lookup: CDR1 MGHDK, CDR2 SYGVNS. CDR3 sequence (DNA): TGTGCCAGCAGCACCGGGACAGGGATATCCTACGAGCAGTACTTC. This codes for CASSTGTGISYEQYF.

The CDR3 nucleotides are TGCGCCAGCAGCCAAGATTGGGCAGCCGGTATCAATTCACCCCTCCACTTT. Its protein product is CASSQDWAAGINSPLHF. V and J are TRBV4-1 and TRBJ1-6; the D is unclear. Per the germline V gene, CDR1 is MGHRA and CDR2 is YSYEKL. This CDR3 is 17 amino acids long. V gave up 0 bases and J gave up 7 bases, with 16 bases separating them.

The chain employs TRBV7-2 and TRBJ2-1; 8 bases agree with TRBD2. Trimming cost V 6 bases and J 1 base; bases outside gene matches: 5. The CDR3 extends over 15 amino acids. From germline, CDR1 is SGHTA and CDR2 FQGNSA. CDR3 coding DNA: TGTGCCAGCAGTTCTCGGGGGGGGTCCTACAATGAGCAGTTCTTC. It translates to CASSSRGGSYNEQFF.

This clone turned up a few times. The genes are TRBV5-1 and TRBJ1-5; tentatively, D is TRBD1 (5 bases). There are 16 residues in the CDR3. Germline loops: CDR1 SGHRS, CDR2 YFSETQ. V gave up 4 bases and J gave up 0 bases, with 14 bases separating them. The CDR3 DNA is TGCGCCAGCAGCGCAGGGTCGCCTTATAGCAATCAGCCCCAGCATTTT. Amino acid sequence: CASSAGSPYSNQPQHF. The whole variable domain, filled in from reference TRBV5-1 and TRBJ1-5, reads KAGVTQTPRYLIKTRGQQVTLSCSPISGHRSVSWYQQTPGQGLQFLFEYFSETQRNKGNFPGRFSGRQFSNSRSEMNVSTLELGDSALYLCASSAGSPYSNQPQHFGDGTRLSIL.

This clone appeared once. The chain carries TRBV5-1 and TRBJ2-5; D unclear. V was clipped by 1 base and J by 5 bases, with 9 bases between them. CDR3 length: 13 amino acids. Germline assignment: CDR1 SGHRS and CDR2 YFSETQ. CDR3 DNA sequence: TGCGCCAGCAGCTTGAACTTGGAGGAGACCCAGTACTTC. Translation gives CASSLNLEETQYF.

The chain uses TRBV7-5 and TRBJ2-1. TRBV7-5 is marked as a pseudogene. The CDR3 consists of 13 residues. The CDR3 spells CVNAWSGCNEQFF. The CDR3 DNA reads as TGTGTCAATGCCTGGTCTGGTTGTAATGAGCAGTTCTTC.